The rows below give T cell receptor beta chains drawn from one sample of a study of blood T cell repertoires in COVID-19. Method: immunoSEQ multiplex PCR; TCRdb's copy keeps in-frame clones and lacks some. The table has 100,000 or so clones, 84% seen once. What was sequenced was peripheral blood. These receptors were obtained from a man between 65 and 85 years old with active or convalescent COVID-19. Each CDR3 is given with its conserved first and last residue. A D gene is named only where the DNA matches it firmly. Rows give clone size only sometimes, using once, few, many, or a class for an expanded clone.

TRBV10-3,18,few,TRBJ2-1,TRBD2,TGTGCCATCAGTGTTATAGCGGGGGGTATGAGCTCCTACAATGAGCAGTTCTTC,CAISVIAGGMSSYNEQFF
TRBV29-1,16,.,TRBJ2-7,TRBD1,TGCAGCGTCACTAAAAACACAGGGGGCACCTTCTACGAGCAGTACTTC,CSVTKNTGGTFYEQYF
TRBV15,13,.,TRBJ2-3,TRBD1,TGTGCCACCGGGGCAGGGGGCGTAGATACGCAGTATTTT,CATGAGGVDTQYF
TRBV6-5,15,.,TRBJ1-4,.,TGTGCCAGCAGTACCAGGGGTGCAACTAATGAAAAACTGTTTTTT,CASSTRGATNEKLFF
TRBV6-2/TRBV6-3,13,.,TRBJ1-1,.,TGTGCCAGCAGTTACCCACAGGAGTCTGAAGCTTTCTTT,CASSYPQESEAFF
TRBV29-1,13,.,TRBJ1-2,.,TGCAGCGTTGAGGCTACTCGAGGGAGTGGCTACACCTTC,CSVEATRGSGYTF
TRBV18,18,.,TRBJ2-6,.,TGTGCCAGCTCACCGACAATGCATTCCTCCTCTGGGGCCAACGTCCTGACTTTC,CASSPTMHSSSGANVLTF
TRBV2,15,.,TRBJ1-1,.,TGTGCCAGCACCATAAATTCGGGGGGAATCACTGAAGCTTTCTTT,CASTINSGGITEAFF
TRBV4-1,20,few,TRBJ1-4,.,TGCGCCAGCAGCCCACGATACGGGGTCGACCGACCCGCGGCTAATGAAAAACTGTTTTTT,CASSPRYGVDRPAANEKLFF
TRBV3-1/TRBV3-2,15,few,TRBJ1-5,.,TGTGCCAGCAGCCCGTCAGGGTTGGGCTTTCAGCCCCAGCATTTT,CASSPSGLGFQPQHF
TRBV20-1,16,.,TRBJ2-1,TRBD2,TGCAGTGCTAGTGGGACTAGCGGTCGGAGCTGGGTTGAGCAGTTCTTC,CSASGTSGRSWVEQFF
TRBV5-1,15,.,TRBJ2-1,.,TGCGCCAGCACCCGGGGGGCCTCGGGGTACAATGAGCAGTTCTTC,CASTRGASGYNEQFF
TRBV19,14,.,TRBJ2-7,TRBD1,TGTGCCAGTAGTAAGGGGCAGGGGGTCTACGAGCAGTACTTC,CASSKGQGVYEQYF
TRBV29-1,15,.,TRBJ2-7,.,TGCAGCGTTCCTGCCCCAGGGTACCGATCGTACGAGCAGTACTTC,CSVPAPGYRSYEQYF
TRBV4-1,12,.,TRBJ2-3,.,TGCGCCAGCAGCCTGACTGGAGATACGCAGTATTTT,CASSLTGDTQYF
TRBV12-3/TRBV12-4,13,.,TRBJ2-2,TRBD1,TGTGCCAGCAGAATGAGGGGGCCTGGGGAGCTGTTTTTT,CASRMRGPGELFF
TRBV7-3,16,.,TRBJ2-2,.,TGTGCCAGCAGCTTGCAGGCACCCCATCTCACCGGGGAGCTGTTTTTT,CASSLQAPHLTGELFF